This T cell receptor (beta chain) derives from a study of T cell changes during pregnancy in multiple sclerosis. The CDR3 length is 16 residues. J lost 2 bases, V lost 4 bases, and 3 bases had no gene match. The V gene's germline CDR1 is SGHTA and CDR2 FQGNSA. Assay: immunoSEQ multiplex PCR; the TCRdb copy retains only in-frame clones and omits some. The data show some 30,000 clones, around 89% seen once. Sequenced material: CD8+ T cells from peripheral blood mononuclear cells, taken after pregnancy. V gene TRBV7-2 combines with J gene TRBJ2-5, with 14 bases that match TRBD2. The origin of this receptor is a female donor with multiple sclerosis, enrolled in a pregnancy study. CDR3 nucleotide sequence: TGTGCCAGCAGCTCCCGACTAGCGGGAGGGCAAGAGACCCAGTACTTC. Its translation: CASSSRLAGGQETQYF.